A selection of T cell receptor beta chains follows, all from one sample in a study of T cell responses to AZD1222 COVID-19 vaccine. Measured with immunoSEQ multiplex PCR; TCRdb has only the in-frame clones, and not every one. The repertoire includes around 160,000 clones, just over 90% of them detected once, and about 3% sits in the top ten. The material sequenced was peripheral blood, taken on day 0 of MenACWY control vaccination. These receptors all stem from an adult in good health. Both conserved end residues are part of each CDR3. The D gene is left open where the match is weak. Clone size appears in some rows only: once, few, many, or a class for an expanded clone.

cdr3_aa cdr3_nt clone_size v_call d_call j_call
CSVEDRFRAGNTIYF TGCAGCGTTGAAGATCGCTTCAGGGCTGGAAACACCATATATTTT once TRBV29-1 . TRBJ1-3
CASRLGWGVGEAFF TGTGCCAGCCGCCTAGGTTGGGGGGTGGGTGAAGCTTTCTTT . TRBV27 . TRBJ1-1
CASSYQGGNQPQHF TGTGCCAGCAGCTATCAGGGGGGCAATCAGCCCCAGCATTTT . TRBV27 TRBD1 TRBJ1-5
CASNRDRGTDTQYF TGTGCCAGCAACCGGGACAGGGGTACAGATACGCAGTATTTT . TRBV2 TRBD1 TRBJ2-3
CASTDRGNTEAFF TGTGCCAGCACTGATCGGGGAAACACTGAAGCTTTCTTT . TRBV2 . TRBJ1-1
CASSLVPGKGNTIYF TGCGCCAGCAGTCTCGTTCCAGGGAAAGGAAACACCATATATTTT . TRBV5-1 . TRBJ1-3
CASSYGQTNEKLFF TGTGCCAGCAGTTACGGGCAAACTAATGAAAAACTGTTTTTT . TRBV6-5 . TRBJ1-4
CASSQHRQPQHF TGTGCCAGCAGCCAGCACCGCCAGCCCCAGCATTTT . TRBV12-3/TRBV12-4 . TRBJ1-5
CASSYYRGDEKLFF TGTGCCAGCAGTTACTACAGGGGGGATGAAAAACTGTTTTTT . TRBV6-5 TRBD1 TRBJ1-4
CASSPTGSPLHF TGTGCCAGCAGCCCCACGGGGTCACCCCTCCACTTT . TRBV7-9 . TRBJ1-6
CASAVGGQGNTEAFF TGCGCCAGCGCAGTTGGGGGACAGGGGAACACTGAAGCTTTCTTT . TRBV5-1 TRBD1 TRBJ1-1
CASSRGQVNTEAFF TGTGCCAGCAGCAGGGGACAGGTGAACACTGAAGCTTTCTTT . TRBV3-1/TRBV3-2 TRBD1 TRBJ1-1
CASGRGRENTIYF TGTGCCAGCGGCCGGGGCCGTGAAAACACCATATATTTT few TRBV28 . TRBJ1-3
CASSPRTGDLVAFF TGTGCCAGCTCACCCCGGACAGGGGATCTGGTAGCTTTCTTT . TRBV18 TRBD1 TRBJ1-1
CASSQDREGTDTQYF TGTGCCAGCAGCCAAGATCGTGAAGGGACAGATACGCAGTATTTT once TRBV4-2 . TRBJ2-3
CASKAGYHEQYF TGTGCCAGCAAGGCAGGGTACCACGAGCAGTACTTC . TRBV2 . TRBJ2-7
CASGGGGARTEAFF TGTGCCAGCGGTGGAGGGGGCGCGAGGACTGAAGCTTTCTTT . TRBV28 TRBD1 TRBJ1-1
CASSLLQGASNTEAFF TGTGCCAGCAGCTTACTGCAGGGGGCTTCGAACACTGAAGCTTTCTTT once TRBV7-9 TRBD1 TRBJ1-1
CASKKGATYNSPLHF TGTGCCAGCAAGAAAGGGGCGACCTATAATTCACCCCTCCACTTT . TRBV27 . TRBJ1-6
CASSLGRGLSGANVLTF TGCGCCAGCAGCTTAGGCAGGGGTCTCTCTGGGGCCAACGTCCTGACTTTC . TRBV5-1 . TRBJ2-6
CASSETEWTYEQYF TGTGCCAGCAGTGAAACGGAGTGGACCTACGAGCAGTACTTC once TRBV6-1 . TRBJ2-7
CASSFQLQETQYF TGTGCCAGCAGTTTCCAGCTACAAGAGACCCAGTACTTC once TRBV6-2/TRBV6-3 . TRBJ2-5
CASSLRGENTEAFF TGTGCCAGCAGCTTGCGAGGGGAGAACACTGAAGCTTTCTTT . TRBV5-4 . TRBJ1-1
CASNEGPGTEELFF TGTGCCAGTAATGAGGGGCCGGGCACCGAGGAGCTGTTTTTT . TRBV27 . TRBJ2-2
CASSGQGDTGELFF TGCGCCAGCAGTGGGCAGGGCGACACCGGGGAGCTGTTTTTT . TRBV10-1 . TRBJ2-2
CASSPDRDLNTEAFF TGCGCCAGCAGCCCGGACAGGGACCTGAACACTGAAGCTTTCTTT once TRBV5-1 TRBD1 TRBJ1-1
CAISGDRPGGEAFF TGTGCCATCAGTGGGGACAGGCCAGGGGGTGAAGCTTTCTTT . TRBV10-3 TRBD1 TRBJ1-1
CASSIAGRERIF TGTGCCAGTAGTATAGCAGGCCGGGAACGGATTTTT once TRBV19 . TRBJ1-4
CASGAAGREPQHF TGTGCTAGTGGGGCGGCGGGTAGGGAGCCCCAGCATTTT . TRBV12-5 . TRBJ1-5
CASRHNRGNYGYTF TGTGCCAGCAGGCATAACAGGGGTAACTATGGCTACACCTTC once TRBV27 TRBD1 TRBJ1-2
CASSLKPGMDTEAFF TGTGCCAGCAGTTTAAAGCCAGGGATGGACACTGAAGCTTTCTTT . TRBV27 . TRBJ1-1
CASSFDGGGQPQHF TGTGCCAGCAGCTTTGATGGGGGTGGACAGCCCCAGCATTTT once TRBV7-8 . TRBJ1-5
CASSFGGGEQFF TGTGCCAGCAGCTTCGGCGGGGGTGAGCAGTTCTTC . TRBV7-9 TRBD2 TRBJ2-1
CASSLTPMTGNYGYTF TGTGCCAGCAGCCTGACTCCCATGACAGGAAACTATGGCTACACCTTC . TRBV5-4 . TRBJ1-2
CASSHDGVGTRNTEAFF TGTGCCAGCAGCCACGACGGGGTCGGGACAAGGAACACTGAAGCTTTCTTT . TRBV3-1/TRBV3-2 . TRBJ1-1
CASSAGETQYF TGTGCCAGCTCCGCAGGGGAGACCCAGTACTTC . TRBV18 . TRBJ2-5
CASSPWTGNNQPQHF TGCGCCAGCAGCCCCTGGACAGGGAACAATCAGCCCCAGCATTTT . TRBV4-1 TRBD1 TRBJ1-5
CASRPRQNTEAFF TGTGCCAGCAGGCCACGGCAGAACACTGAAGCTTTCTTT . TRBV12-3/TRBV12-4 . TRBJ1-1
CASSPGNSPLHF TGCGCCAGCAGCCCAGGGAATTCACCCCTCCACTTT . TRBV5-1 . TRBJ1-6
CASSLGTTATNEKLFF TGTGCCAGCAGCTTGGGTACAACTGCAACTAATGAAAAACTGTTTTTT once TRBV5-5 . TRBJ1-4
CASLPGWGELFF TGTGCCAGCTTGCCCGGATGGGGGGAGCTGTTTTTT . TRBV12-3/TRBV12-4 . TRBJ2-2
CSASGSGPRGSYEQYF TGCAGTGCTAGTGGGTCCGGGCCCCGGGGATCCTACGAGCAGTACTTC . TRBV20-1 . TRBJ2-7
CASSPQQTNTGELFF TGCGCCAGCAGCCCCCAGCAGACGAACACCGGGGAGCTGTTTTTT . TRBV5-1 . TRBJ2-2
CASSTGTLNTEAFF TGCGCCAGCAGCACCGGGACACTGAACACTGAAGCTTTCTTT . TRBV5-1 . TRBJ1-1